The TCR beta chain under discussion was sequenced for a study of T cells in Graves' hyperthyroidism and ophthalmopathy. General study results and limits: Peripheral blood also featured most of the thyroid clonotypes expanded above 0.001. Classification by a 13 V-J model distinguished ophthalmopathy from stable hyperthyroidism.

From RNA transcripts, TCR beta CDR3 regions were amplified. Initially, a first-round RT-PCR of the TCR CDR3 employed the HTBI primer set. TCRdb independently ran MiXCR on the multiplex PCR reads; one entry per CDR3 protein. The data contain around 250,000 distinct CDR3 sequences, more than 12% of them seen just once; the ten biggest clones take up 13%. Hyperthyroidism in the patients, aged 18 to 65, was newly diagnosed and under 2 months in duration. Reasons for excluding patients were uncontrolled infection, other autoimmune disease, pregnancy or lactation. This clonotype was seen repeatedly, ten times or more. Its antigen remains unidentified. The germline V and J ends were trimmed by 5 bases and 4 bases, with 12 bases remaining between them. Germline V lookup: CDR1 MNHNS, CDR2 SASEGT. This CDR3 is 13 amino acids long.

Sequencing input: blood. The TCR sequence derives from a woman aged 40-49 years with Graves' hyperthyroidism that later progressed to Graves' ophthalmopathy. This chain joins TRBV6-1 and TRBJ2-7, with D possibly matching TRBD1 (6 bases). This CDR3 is CASSRRDIYEQYF. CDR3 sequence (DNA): TGTGCCAGCAGTCGCCGGGACATATACGAGCAGTACTTC.